The clone carrying this T cell receptor (beta chain) is a singleton in its sample. CDR3 size: 14 residues. V dropped 4 bases and J dropped 0 bases, with 7 bases sitting between them. Germline values: CDR1 MNHEY, CDR2 SMNVEV (reference sequence). This sample is drawn from a study of blood T cell repertoires in COVID-19. Clinical histories supplied by participants themselves formed the basis of cohort assignment. Sequenced by immunoSEQ multiplex PCR; TCRdb stores in-frame clones only, minus some. This table holds 200,000 to 250,000 clones, roughly 89% found once. V gene TRBV27 combines with J gene TRBJ2-1, with D perhaps TRBD2 (6 bases). The sample consisted of PBMCs or T cells enriched from blood (not recorded which). The source of this sequence is a man between 18 and 35 years old with acute COVID-19. CDR3 DNA sequence: TGTGCCAGCAGTTACGGGAGCTCCTACAATGAGCAGTTCTTC. Protein sequence: CASSYGSSYNEQFF.